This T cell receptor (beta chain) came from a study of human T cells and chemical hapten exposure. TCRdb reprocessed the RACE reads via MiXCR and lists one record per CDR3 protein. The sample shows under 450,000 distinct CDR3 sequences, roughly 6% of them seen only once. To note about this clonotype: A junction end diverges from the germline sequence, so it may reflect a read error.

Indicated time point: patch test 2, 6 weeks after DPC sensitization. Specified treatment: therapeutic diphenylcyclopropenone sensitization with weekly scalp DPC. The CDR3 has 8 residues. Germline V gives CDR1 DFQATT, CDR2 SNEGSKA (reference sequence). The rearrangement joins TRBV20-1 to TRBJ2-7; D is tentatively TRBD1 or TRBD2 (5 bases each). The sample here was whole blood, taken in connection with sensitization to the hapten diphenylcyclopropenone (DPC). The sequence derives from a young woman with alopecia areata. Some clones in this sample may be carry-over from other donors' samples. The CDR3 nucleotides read TGCAGTGCTCCCGGGGCAGCTTTC. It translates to CSAPGAAF.